Listed here are 16 T cell receptor beta chains from one sample, sequenced in a study of blood T cells in healthy people across ages. Combining a sample-barcoded 5' primer with a J-beta primer mix, a second PCR ran for about 6 to 11 cycles. TCRdb analysed the 5' RACE reads with MiXCR anew, one entry per CDR3 protein. The data show more than 1.4 million distinct CDR3 sequences, about 40% seen once. The sequencing sample was made of blood. These receptors all stem from a woman between 18 and 29 years old in good health.

This clonotype appeared a few times. The chain uses TRBV20-1 and TRBJ2-7; 7 nucleotides line up with TRBD1. The CDR3 length is 12 residues. J was trimmed by 6 bases and V by 3 bases; bases with no gene match: 5. The germline CDR1 and CDR2 sequences are DFQATT and SNEGSKA (reference sequence). CDR3 region: CSASGQAVEQYF. The CDR3 DNA sequence: TGCAGTGCTAGTGGACAGGCCGTCGAGCAGTACTTC.

This clonotype was seen more than once but under ten times. The chain has TRBV9 and TRBJ2-5; D unresolved. The germline gives CDR1 SGDLS, CDR2 YYNGEE. The V end was cut by 0 bases, the J end by 2 bases, with 14 bases between. The CDR3 extends over 16 amino acids. CDR3 bases: TGTGCCAGCAGCGTAGCAATGGACGGAATACAAGAGACCCAGTACTTC. Translating it yields CASSVAMDGIQETQYF.

The chain joins TRBV7-8 to TRBJ2-7; D is perhaps TRBD2 (5 bases). The J call may be faulty, since TRBJ2-5 better matches the DNA end. From germline, CDR1 is SGHVS and CDR2 FQNEAQ. The CDR3 contains 16 residues. CDR3 protein: CASSLAGVGIMETQYF. The CDR3 bases are TGTGCCAGCAGCTTAGCGGGAGTGGGAATTATGGAGACCCAGTACTTC.

This sequence joins TRBV6-5 and TRBJ2-1; the D gene is possibly TRBD2 (6 bases). Germline CDR1 reads MNHEY; CDR2 reads SVGAGI. V was trimmed by 5 bases and J by 7 bases, leaving 18 bases between them. This CDR3 region has 15 residues. CDR3 in DNA: TGTGCCAGCAGTGCTCCGGGGCGGGGATTGAATGAGCAGTTCTTC. As protein: CASSAPGRGLNEQFF.

The chain joins TRBV5-1 to TRBJ1-6, with D unclear. CDR3 size: 15 residues. CDR1 SGHRS and CDR2 YFSETQ come from the germline V gene. V was pared by 0 bases and J by 6 bases, with 10 bases between. The CDR3 reads CASSLEALGNSPLHF. The CDR3 DNA is TGCGCCAGCAGCTTGGAAGCCTTAGGTAATTCACCCCTCCACTTT.

This chain connects TRBV2 to TRBJ2-7; TRBD1 is a possible D gene (6 bases). The ends were cut back, 4 bases at V and 6 bases at J, with 16 bases in the middle. The CDR3 has 14 amino acids. Germline assignment: CDR1 SNHLY and CDR2 FYNNEI. The CDR3 DNA follows: TGTGCCAGCAGTGTCGGGACACTTCGGGGCGAGCAGTACTTC. Encoded protein: CASSVGTLRGEQYF.

CDR3 nucleotide sequence: TGTGCCAGCAGTGGATCCGGGACAGGACACGAGCAGTACTTC. This codes for CASSGSGTGHEQYF. The V call is TRBV6-1, the J call TRBJ2-7; 8 bases are a match to TRBD1. V lost 4 bases and J lost 5; bases outside the gene matches: 7. CDR3 length: 14 residues. Germline V gives CDR1 MNHNS, CDR2 SASEGT.

This chain connects TRBV7-9 to TRBJ1-1; D gene uncertain. V was shortened by 3 bases and J by 7 bases, with 6 bases between the two germline ends. This CDR3 contains 11 residues. Germline CDR1 and CDR2: SEHNR and FQNEAQ (reference sequence). The DNA for the CDR3 is TGTGCCAGCAGCTTGCAGGATGAAGCTTTCTTT. This codes for CASSLQDEAFF.

This clonotype showed up just a few times. The CDR3, as DNA: TGTGCCAGCAGCCAAGGATCAGGGGCGGAGACTGAAGCTTTCTTT. As protein: CASSQGSGAETEAFF. This rearrangement joins TRBV3-1 to TRBJ1-1; possibly TRBD1 for D (6 bases). Germline CDR1 reads LGHDT; CDR2 reads YNNKEL (reference sequence). With 1 base removed from V and 5 bases from J, the gap between germline ends came to 14 bases. This CDR3 region has 15 residues.

The chain employs TRBV13 and TRBJ1-3, with D possibly TRBD1 on 6 matching bases. The V and J ends lost 7 bases and 0 bases respectively, with 13 bases between them. The CDR3 sequence is 15 residues long. The germline V gene encodes CDR1 PRHDT and CDR2 FYEKMQ (reference sequence). The CDR3 protein is CASNDRLVSGNTIYF. The CDR3 region has the DNA TGTGCCAGCAACGACAGGCTCGTCTCTGGAAACACCATATATTTT.

The rearrangement uses TRBV12-3 or TRBV12-4 and TRBJ2-7; possibly TRBD2 for D (6 bases). Trimming cost V 9 bases and J 5 bases, with 20 bases left between them. CDR3 length equals 14 residues. The CDR3 coding sequence is TGTGCCAGTAAACCGGGACTCGATAGGAACGAGCAGTACTTC. This gives the protein CASKPGLDRNEQYF.

The rearrangement joins TRBV5-6 to TRBJ1-3; D may be TRBD1 (6 bases). V gave up 1 base and J gave up 0 bases, with 14 bases separating them. The germline V gene has CDR1 SGHDT and CDR2 YYEEEE. This CDR3 is 17 amino acids long. CDR3 in DNA: TGTGCCAGCAGCTTGAGGACACCAGGGGCCTCTGGAAACACCATATATTTT. It specifies CASSLRTPGASGNTIYF.

Note on this clonotype: A read error may produce the germline difference seen at one junction end. The V gene is TRBV7-2, the J gene TRBJ2-1; D is ambiguous. Germline values: CDR1 SGHTA, CDR2 FQGNSA. The CDR3 loop spans 13 amino acids. CDR3: CVSSFISYNEQFF. The CDR3 DNA reads TGTGTCAGCAGCTTCATATCATACAATGAGCAGTTCTTC.

This chain joins TRBV21-1 and TRBJ1-6; TRBD1, the table's D call, was not compared with the DNA. TRBV21-1 is noted as a pseudogene. This CDR3 comprises 20 residues. CDR3 in DNA: TGTGCCAGCAGCAAAGGGCCGTGCCAGGGACAAGGCGCCTATAATTCACCCCTCCACTTT. Its translation is CASSKGPCQGQGAYNSPLHF.

This sequence joins TRBV12-3 or TRBV12-4 and TRBJ2-3, with 12 bases fitting TRBD1. V shed 10 bases and J 3 bases; nucleotides not matched to a gene: 20. CDR3 length: 19 residues. CDR3: CATSWGGQGAGGSTDTQYF. CDR3 in DNA: TGTGCCACCTCCTGGGGGGGACAGGGGGCTGGCGGGAGTACAGATACGCAGTATTTT.

In this sample, this clonotype turned up a few times. The chain uses TRBV5-6 and TRBJ2-1, with D tentatively TRBD2 (6 bases). This CDR3 has 15 amino acids. Germline V gives CDR1 SGHDT, CDR2 YYEEEE. V lost 4 bases, J lost 2 bases, and 13 bases lay in between. The CDR3: CASSTGLTAYNEQFF. Here the CDR3 DNA reads TGTGCCAGCAGCACGGGACTGACCGCCTACAATGAGCAGTTCTTC. Full variable domain (outside the CDR3, taken from reference TRBV5-6 and TRBJ2-1): DAGVTQSPTHLIKTRGQQVTLRCSPKSGHDTVSWYQQALGQGPQFIFQYYEEEERQRGNFPDRFSGHQFPNYSSELNVNALLLGDSALYLCASSTGLTAYNEQFFGPGTRLTVL.